This record looks at one T cell receptor (beta chain) sequence and its context. Its target is unknown. The data were taken from a study of T cell repertoires in cytomegalovirus infection. On the study more broadly: Carrying CMV and the relevant HLA type showed in public TCR beta signatures.

Notes on the study in general: Carriers of CMV plus the relevant HLA were identified by cumulative public TCR beta family frequency. HLA-C-restricted, CMV-specific TCR beta clonotypes were dominant ex vivo.

Via MiXCR, TCRdb re-called the reads, giving one row per CDR3 protein. The sample carries about 890,000 distinct CDR3 sequences, roughly 30% recorded once. This CDR3 has 15 amino acids. With V trimmed by 4 bases and J by 2 bases, 8 bases remained unmatched. Germline values: CDR1 SEHNR, CDR2 FQNEAQ (reference sequence). The TCR comes from a human donor in good health (CMV status not recorded). Some clones in this sample may be carry-over from other donors' samples. The genes are TRBV7-9 and TRBJ2-7; 7 positions match TRBD1. The sequencing here drew on cultured CD8+ T cells from PBMCs, taken from culture after CMV antigen stimulation. CDR3 in amino acids: CASSSRGQAPYEQYF. DNA for the CDR3: TGTGCCAGCAGCTCCCGAGGACAGGCCCCCTACGAGCAGTACTTC. Complete variable domain (other parts from reference TRBV7-9 and TRBJ2-7): DTGVSQNPRHKITKRGQNVTFRCDPISEHNRLYWYRQTLGQGPEFLTYFQNEAQLEKSRLLSDRFSAERPKGSFSTLEIQRTEQGDSAMYLCASSSRGQAPYEQYFGPGTRLTVT.